The 21 T cell receptor beta chains below come from one sample, sequenced in a study of post-analysis software for immune sequencing data. Each TCR beta cDNA library carried unique molecular identifiers. TCRdb recomputed calls from the PCR reads with MiXCR, one row per CDR3 protein. The sample records about 200,000 distinct CDR3 sequences, 29% being singletons. General study points: When patients were compared with controls, four or five TRBV segments were more frequent, TRBV5-6, TRBV5-1 and TRBV20-1 among them.

These receptors lack a known antigen. The material sequenced was blood. The receptor source for this set is a girl under 18 with multiple sclerosis.

This clonotype has a handful of counts. This chain connects TRBV6-6 to TRBJ1-6; no clear D. The V end was cut by 8 bases, the J end by 8 bases, with 13 bases between. The CDR3 contains 13 residues. Germline lookup yields CDR1 MNHNY and CDR2 SVGAGI (reference sequence). CDR3 sequence reads: CASHSSSYSPLHF. CDR3 DNA sequence: TGTGCCAGCCATAGTTCAAGCTATTCACCCCTCCACTTT.

This clonotype was counted only a few times. V usage is TRBV18 and J usage is TRBJ2-1, with 8 bases that match TRBD2. The CDR3 sequence is 15 residues long. V shed 4 bases, J shed 4 bases, and the junction held 6 bases outside the gene matches. CDR1 is KGHSH, CDR2 LQKENI, per germline. CDR3 DNA: TGTGCCAGCTCACGCGCGGTAGCGGGGTACAATGAGCAGTTCTTC. This encodes CASSRAVAGYNEQFF.

The sample holds a few counts of this clonotype. DNA for the CDR3: TGTGCGTCGGACTCACCCCTCCACTTT. Amino acids: CASDSPLHF. The chain couples TRBV30 to TRBJ1-6; D call uncertain. The germline gives CDR1 GTSNPN, CDR2 SVGIG (reference sequence). The CDR3 contains 9 residues.

This clonotype has only a few counts. CDR3 sequence reads: CASSEGGRHNQPQHF. As DNA, the CDR3 is TGTGCCAGCAGTGAGGGGGGCCGACACAATCAGCCCCAGCATTTT. V usage is TRBV25-1 and J usage is TRBJ1-5; D perhaps matches TRBD1 (6 bases). Looked up from germline, CDR1 is MGHDK and CDR2 is SYGVNS. CDR3 length equals 15 residues. With 3 bases removed from V and 3 bases from J, the gap between germline ends came to 12 bases. The whole variable domain, remainder taken from reference TRBV25-1 and TRBJ1-5, is EADIYQTPRYLVIGTGKKITLECSQTMGHDKMYWYQQDPGMELHLIHYSYGVNSTEKGDLSSESTVSRIRTEHFPLTLESARPSHTSQYLCASSEGGRHNQPQHFGDGTRLSIL.

This clonotype was observed a handful of times. The rearrangement uses TRBV30 and TRBJ2-7; possibly TRBD1 for D (6 bases). This CDR3 has 15 amino acids. The germline CDR1 and CDR2 sequences are GTSNPN and SVGIG (reference sequence). The germline V and J ends were trimmed by 7 bases and 1 base, with 20 bases remaining between them. DNA of the CDR3: TGTGCCTTGGTAAGGAAGGACAGTTTGTCCTACGAGCAGTACTTC. Translation: CALVRKDSLSYEQYF.

The sample holds many counts of this clonotype. The rearrangement uses TRBV5-1 and TRBJ1-5; TRBD1 is a possible D gene (5 bases). The germline V gene has CDR1 SGHRS and CDR2 YFSETQ. The CDR3 spans 15 residues. V lost 0 bases and J 6 bases, leaving 13 bases between the germline ends. CDR3 loop: CASSLEGLSAQPQHF. CDR3 nucleotide sequence: TGCGCCAGCAGCTTGGAGGGACTCTCGGCTCAGCCCCAGCATTTT.

The chain uses TRBV28 and TRBJ2-7; no clear D. Trimming removed 8 bases at V and 7 bases at J, with 15 bases between. The CDR3 length is 12 residues. Germline loops: CDR1 MDHEN, CDR2 SYDVKM. The CDR3 nucleotides are TGTGCCAGCGGGCTTTTGTACAATGAGCAGTACTTC. Amino acids: CASGLLYNEQYF.

This clonotype was observed at least ten times. J is TRBJ1-1 and V is TRBV12-3 or TRBV12-4; D uncertain. V lost 5 bases to trimming and J lost 1 base, with 8 bases between them. The CDR3 is 13 residues long. In DNA, the CDR3 is TGTGCCAGCAGTGGTATGGGGAACACTGAAGCTTTCTTT. Translation: CASSGMGNTEAFF.

The genes are TRBV2 and TRBJ2-1, with TRBD2 matching 7 bases. There are 13 residues in the CDR3. J lost 6 bases, V lost 7 bases, and 6 bases had no gene match. Germline CDR1 is SNHLY and CDR2 is FYNNEI. The DNA for the CDR3 is TGTGCCAGCATGGTACTAGCGTTCAATGAGCAGTTCTTC. It yields the protein CASMVLAFNEQFF.

The rearrangement joins TRBV30 to TRBJ2-1; 10 positions match TRBD2. V lost 0 bases to trimming and J lost 4 bases; unmatched junction nucleotides: 6. This CDR3 comprises 16 residues. Germline CDR1 reads GTSNPN; CDR2 reads SVGIG (reference sequence). For the CDR3, the DNA is TGTGCCTGGAGTGTTCTGTCTAGCGGGAGTTACAATGAGCAGTTCTTC. The encoded protein is CAWSVLSSGSYNEQFF.

This clonotype was seen a handful of times. At one of its ends the junction is not consistent with the germline gene, which may arise from a read error. The chain employs TRBV29-1 and TRBJ2-7, with TRBD2 matching over 8 bases. This CDR3 is built from 14 residues. The germline CDR1 and CDR2 sequences are SQVTM and ANQGSEA. The CDR3 DNA is TGCGGCGTCCGGGGGGGCGAATTCTCCTACGAGCAGTACTTC. Translating it yields CGVRGGEFSYEQYF.

Of note for this clonotype: A far larger clone is only one base removed, so a read error is likely. The chain links TRBV5-1 to TRBJ2-5; no clear D gene. Trimming cost V 3 bases and J 11 bases, with 11 bases left between them. The CDR3 extends over 11 amino acids. In germline, CDR1 is SGHRS, CDR2 YFSETQ. CDR3 nucleotide sequence: TGCGCCAGCAGCTCTCAATACGATCAGTACTTC. The encoded protein is CASSSQYDQYF.

With respect to this clonotype: A clone one base away is much larger, so this may be a read error. The CDR3 nucleotides read TGTGCCAGCAGTTACGGGGGAGTAAGCTCCTACGAGCAGTACTTC. This encodes CASSYGGVSSYEQYF. The chain is built from TRBV6-2 or TRBV6-3 and TRBJ2-7; D tentatively fits TRBD1 or TRBD2 (5 bases each). Trimming stripped 2 bases from V and 0 bases from J, with 11 bases between. The CDR3 is made up of 15 amino acids. The germline V gene encodes CDR1 MNHEY and CDR2 SVGEGT.

This clonotype came up a few times. The V gene is TRBV5-1, the J gene TRBJ2-3; 8 bases line up with TRBD2. Germline-derived CDR1 and CDR2 are SGHRS and YFSETQ. The CDR3 has 16 amino acids. Trimming took 4 bases from V and 1 from J; bases not matched to a gene: 8. Here the CDR3 reads CASSILLAVGTDTQYF. The CDR3 DNA reads TGCGCCAGCAGCATATTACTAGCGGTCGGCACAGATACGCAGTATTTT.

This clonotype showed up just a few times. This sequence joins TRBV5-5 and TRBJ2-3, with a weak D call TRBD1 (6 bases). The CDR3 spans 13 residues. Trimming took 5 bases from V and 5 from J, leaving 12 bases between them. The germline V gene encodes CDR1 SGHKS and CDR2 YYEKEE (reference sequence). The CDR3 nucleotides read TGTGCCAGCAGACTTGGGGGACAAGATACGCAGTATTTT. Protein product: CASRLGGQDTQYF. The variable domain in full, completed from reference TRBV5-5 and TRBJ2-3, reads DAGVTQSPTHLIKTRGQQVTLRCSPISGHKSVSWYQQVLGQGPQFIFQYYEKEERGRGNFPDRFSARQFPNYSSELNVNALLLGDSALYLCASRLGGQDTQYFGPGTRLTVL.

This clonotype was seen more than once but under ten times. V and J are TRBV29-1 and TRBJ2-3, with 11 bases identical to TRBD2. Germline CDR1 reads SQVTM; CDR2 reads ANQGSEA. V shed 4 bases, J shed 4 bases, and the junction held 4 bases outside the gene matches. The CDR3 runs 14 residues. Written as DNA, the CDR3 is TGCAGCGTTGTAGCGGGGGGGAGGGCAGATACGCAGTATTTT. Its protein product is CSVVAGGRADTQYF.

This clonotype was detected only a few times. The CDR3 loop is CASSLSRAGDVEQYF. CDR3 DNA sequence: TGTGCCAGCAGTTTAAGCCGAGCGGGAGACGTCGAGCAGTACTTC. This rearrangement joins TRBV28 to TRBJ2-7; 8 bases map to TRBD2. Germline CDR1 is MDHEN and CDR2 is SYDVKM. CDR3 length: 15 residues. J gave up 6 bases and V 2 bases, and 9 bases lay outside the gene matches.

The chain links TRBV28 to TRBJ2-5, with D perhaps TRBD1 or TRBD2 (5 bases each). Per germline, CDR1 MDHEN and CDR2 SYDVKM. The CDR3 loop spans 15 amino acids. V was trimmed by 6 bases and J by 3 bases, leaving 17 bases between them. The CDR3 nucleotides read TGTGCCAGCAGACTGACCCCGGGACGAGAAGAGACCCAGTACTTC. Translating gives CASRLTPGREETQYF.

The J gene is TRBJ2-5, the V gene TRBV5-1, with a possible D match to TRBD2 (6 bases). Trimming cost V 4 bases and J 0 bases, with 13 bases left between them. CDR1 and CDR2 from the germline V gene are SGHRS and YFSETQ. CDR3 length equals 15 residues. The CDR3 nucleotides read TGCGCCAGCAGCCCGGGACTCTCGTACCAAGAGACCCAGTACTTC. Translated, it gives CASSPGLSYQETQYF.

A remark on this clonotype: At one end the junction does not follow the germline gene, possibly because of a read error. The J gene is TRBJ2-3, the V gene TRBV12-3 or TRBV12-4, with D possibly being TRBD2 (6 bases). There are 14 residues in the CDR3. The CDR3 nucleotides read TGTGCCACCGGGATCGGGGGAAGCACAGGTACGCAGTATTTT. Amino acids: CATGIGGSTGTQYF.

As to this clonotype: This may come from a read error, since a much larger clone is one base off. The chain is built from TRBV6-5 and TRBJ2-4, with D perhaps given as TRBD1 or TRBD2 (5 bases each). CDR3 length equals 14 residues. Trimming left V 5 bases short and J 13 bases short, with 21 bases between. The germline V gene encodes CDR1 MNHEY and CDR2 SVGAGI. The CDR3 DNA follows: TGTGCCAGCAGTCAGGGACCCGGAGGTGGTGAGCAGTACTTC. Protein product: CASSQGPGGGEQYF.